These 32 T cell receptor beta chains came from one sample sequenced in a study of circulating tumor DNA in untreated peripheral T-cell lymphoma. Produced via immunoSEQ multiplex PCR; TCRdb's table is partial and in-frame only. There are 5,000 to 6,500 clones in the sample; around 66% occur only once, and around 47% lies in the top ten. Sequencing input: tumor tissue. The source is a human donor with peripheral T-cell lymphoma.

The gene calls are TRBV18 and TRBJ2-3; D not certain. Germline values: CDR1 KGHSH, CDR2 LQKENI. The V gene lost 3 bases and the J gene lost 1 base, with 8 bases spanning the gap. The CDR3 totals 14 residues. The CDR3, as DNA: TGTGCCAGCTCACCGGCAGTCGGCACAGATACGCAGTATTTT. Protein product: CASSPAVGTDTQYF.

This chain uses TRBV28 with TRBJ2-1; 14 nucleotides align to TRBD2. Germline assignment: CDR1 MDHEN and CDR2 SYDVKM. CDR3 length: 16 amino acids. The ends lost 2 bases at V and 9 bases at J; junction bases unmatched: 6. This chain's CDR3 is CASSLEGLAGEREQFF. The CDR3 DNA reads TGTGCCAGCAGTTTAGAGGGACTAGCGGGAGAGCGTGAGCAGTTCTTC. Using reference TRBV28 and TRBJ2-1 for the parts outside the CDR3, the full variable domain is DVKVTQSSRYLVKRTGEKVFLECVQDMDHENMFWYRQDPGLGLRLIYFSYDVKMKEKGDIPEGYSVSREKKERFSLILESASTNQTSMYLCASSLEGLAGEREQFFGPGTRLTVL.

CDR3 amino acids: CASSLGTDVGYTF. CDR3 sequence (DNA): TGTGCCAGCAGCCTAGGGACAGATGTAGGCTACACCTTC. This chain joins TRBV14 and TRBJ1-2; TRBD1 agrees at 7 bases. Germline lookup yields CDR1 SGHDN and CDR2 FVKESK. V dropped 4 bases and J dropped 8; count of bases not matched to a gene: 7. The CDR3 is 13 amino acids.

This clone was observed a few times. The chain links TRBV18 to TRBJ2-6; 8 positions agree with TRBD1. The ends lost 3 bases at V and 0 bases at J; junction bases unmatched: 4. The CDR3 runs to 17 residues. Germline V CDR1 and CDR2: KGHSH, LQKENI. CDR3 in amino acids: CASSPRTGNSGANVLTF. Here the CDR3 DNA reads TGTGCCAGCTCACCCCGGACAGGGAACTCTGGGGCCAACGTCCTGACTTTC.

The chain uses TRBV7-6 and TRBJ2-7, with a possible D match to TRBD2 (5 bases). CDR3 size: 14 residues. With 5 bases removed from V and 4 bases from J, the gap between germline ends came to 15 bases. The germline CDR1 and CDR2 sequences are SGHVS and FNYEAQ. The CDR3 DNA reads TGTGCCAGCAGCGCAAGCGGAACCGGTTACGAGCAGTACTTC. This codes for CASSASGTGYEQYF.

The chain uses TRBV28 and TRBJ1-1; the match to TRBD1 covers 10 bases. This CDR3 is built from 15 residues. V shed 1 base and J 5 bases; nucleotides not matched to a gene: 4. In germline, CDR1 is MDHEN, CDR2 SYDVKM. The CDR3 nucleotides are TGTGCCAGCAGTTTATCCGGACAGGGGGTAACTGAAGCTTTCTTT. Translated: CASSLSGQGVTEAFF.

This sequence joins TRBV15 and TRBJ2-1, with D possibly TRBD2 on 5 matching bases. The V end lost 4 bases, the J end lost 4 bases, and 17 bases lay between the germline ends. The CDR3 totals 16 residues. Germline V gene lookup returns CDR1 LNHNV and CDR2 YYDKDF (reference sequence). CDR3 region: CATSNDREPSYNEQFF. The CDR3 bases are TGTGCCACCAGCAACGACCGGGAACCATCGTACAATGAGCAGTTCTTC.

This clone showed up just a few times. The rearrangement uses TRBV15 and TRBJ1-1; no clear D gene. Looked up from germline, CDR1 is LNHNV and CDR2 is YYDKDF (reference sequence). The V gene lost 5 bases and the J gene lost 2 bases, with 12 bases spanning the gap. CDR3 length: 14 amino acids. CDR3 loop: CATSRYRENTEAFF. The DNA for the CDR3 is TGTGCCACCAGCCGCTACAGAGAAAACACTGAAGCTTTCTTT.

This clone was seen more than once but under ten times. This rearrangement joins TRBV25-1 to TRBJ2-3; D possibly corresponds to TRBD2 (7 bases). The CDR3 sequence is 13 residues long. V was trimmed by 9 bases and J by 5 bases, leaving 15 bases between them. The germline V gene has CDR1 MGHDK and CDR2 SYGVNS. The CDR3 spells CASSWGGLDTQYF. CDR3 sequence (DNA): TGTGCCAGTTCCTGGGGGGGCTTAGATACGCAGTATTTT.

This clone was recorded a few times. The chain employs TRBV6-8 and TRBJ2-3, with a weak D call TRBD1 (6 bases). The CDR3 runs to 13 residues. In germline, CDR1 is MNHGY, CDR2 SAAAGT. V shed 5 bases and J shed 3 bases, with 9 bases lying between them. The CDR3 DNA reads as TGTGCCAGCAGTGTGGGGGCGACAGATACGCAGTATTTT. It translates to CASSVGATDTQYF.

V is TRBV7-6 and J is TRBJ2-4; D not certain. The CDR3 spans 16 residues. CDR1 and CDR2 (germline): SGHVS, FNYEAQ. Trimming took 2 bases from V and 2 from J, leaving 13 bases between them. The DNA for the CDR3 is TGTGCCAGCAGCTTAATGTTGTTGGGGTCCAAAAACATTCAGTACTTC. Translated: CASSLMLLGSKNIQYF.

This sequence joins TRBV10-3 and TRBJ2-3; TRBD2 might be the D (5 bases). CDR3 length: 13 residues. CDR1 and CDR2 (germline): ENHRY, SYGVKD. Deletions cut 2 bases from V and 3 bases from J, with 6 bases between. CDR3 sequence: CAISERRTDTQYF. CDR3 DNA: TGTGCCATCAGTGAGAGGAGGACAGATACGCAGTATTTT.

The sample holds a few counts of this clone. The chain joins TRBV7-6 to TRBJ1-1; D is ambiguous. Germline V gives CDR1 SGHVS, CDR2 FNYEAQ. Trimming took 3 bases from V and 2 from J, leaving 10 bases between them. CDR3 size: 14 residues. The CDR3 DNA is TGTGCCAGCAGCTTGGGAGGGTTTAACACTGAAGCTTTCTTT. Its protein product is CASSLGGFNTEAFF.

The chain combines TRBV25-1 with TRBJ2-5; D gene uncertain. Trimming cost V 7 bases and J 0 bases, with 21 bases left between them. The CDR3 sequence is 17 residues long. CDR1 is MGHDK, CDR2 SYGVNS, per germline. This CDR3 is CASIKSGPPRHQETQYF. The CDR3 coding sequence is TGTGCCAGCATCAAAAGTGGACCCCCCCGACACCAAGAGACCCAGTACTTC.

This chain connects TRBV18 to TRBJ2-6; no firm D call. Trimming took off 1 base at V and 0 bases at J, with 4 bases between the two ends. Per the germline V gene, CDR1 is KGHSH and CDR2 is LQKENI. The CDR3 runs 15 residues. CDR3 in DNA: TGTGCCAGCTCACCACTGGTCTCTGGGGCCAACGTCCTGACTTTC. Protein product: CASSPLVSGANVLTF.

This rearrangement joins TRBV11-3 to TRBJ2-3, with 10 bases aligning to TRBD2. V shed 1 base and J 4 bases; nucleotides not matched to a gene: 5. The CDR3 has 16 residues. From germline, CDR1 is SGHNT and CDR2 YENEEA. CDR3 nucleotide sequence: TGTGCCAGCAGCTTAGTCGGGACTAGCGTCGCAGATACGCAGTATTTT. Translating it yields CASSLVGTSVADTQYF.

This chain connects TRBV11-3 to TRBJ1-1, with a tentative D call TRBD1 (5 bases). Germline V CDR1 and CDR2: SGHNT, YENEEA. The V and J ends lost 5 bases and 1 base respectively, with 17 bases between them. The CDR3 sequence is 16 residues long. This chain's CDR3 is CASSPGTPATNTEAFF. In nucleotides, the CDR3 is TGTGCCAGCAGCCCCGGGACGCCTGCCACGAACACTGAAGCTTTCTTT.

This sequence joins TRBV11-3 and TRBJ2-7; no reliable D call. V lost 3 bases, J lost 2 bases, and 14 bases lay in between. This CDR3 comprises 15 residues. Looked up from germline, CDR1 is SGHNT and CDR2 is YENEEA. CDR3 residues: CASSLNFGSTYEQYF. CDR3 coding DNA: TGTGCCAGCAGCTTGAATTTCGGATCTACCTACGAGCAGTACTTC.

The rearrangement joins TRBV10-1 to TRBJ2-3, with a possible D match to TRBD2 (6 bases). CDR1 is WNHNN, CDR2 SYGVQD, per germline (reference sequence). CDR3 size: 14 residues. Trimming removed 2 bases at V and 1 base at J, with 7 bases between. The CDR3 here is CASSEKRGTDTQYF. Written as DNA, the CDR3 is TGCGCCAGCAGTGAGAAGCGGGGCACAGATACGCAGTATTTT.

The chain carries TRBV18 and TRBJ2-7; D may be TRBD1 (6 bases). V was cut by 3 bases and J by 2 bases, with 11 bases left in between. This CDR3 has 14 amino acids. CDR1 is KGHSH and CDR2 is LQKENI in the germline V gene. CDR3 in DNA: TGTGCCAGCTCACCGGACACAGGGCCCTACGAGCAGTACTTC. Its translation: CASSPDTGPYEQYF.

The chain carries TRBV11-3 and TRBJ2-1, with 10 nucleotides matching TRBD1. With 3 bases clipped from V and 5 bases from J, the junction kept 4 bases outside the gene matches. Germline V gene data show CDR1 as SGHNT and CDR2 as YENEEA. There are 15 residues in the CDR3. The CDR3 region is CASSLGGQGNNEQFF. The CDR3 DNA sequence: TGTGCCAGCAGCTTGGGGGGACAGGGGAACAATGAGCAGTTCTTC.

The rearrangement joins TRBV6-8 to TRBJ2-7; D assignment may be TRBD1 or TRBD2 (5 bases each). CDR1 MNHGY and CDR2 SAAAGT come from the germline V gene. V was trimmed by 2 bases and J by 0 bases, leaving 11 bases between them. This CDR3 spans 15 amino acids. CDR3 in amino acids: CASSYRGGSSYEQYF. The CDR3, as DNA: TGTGCCAGCAGTTACAGGGGTGGGAGCTCCTACGAGCAGTACTTC.

This chain uses TRBV9 with TRBJ2-3, with no clear D. Germline CDR1 reads SGDLS; CDR2 reads YYNGEE. The CDR3 contains 13 residues. The germline V and J ends were trimmed by 5 bases and 0 bases, with 7 bases remaining between them. In nucleotides, the CDR3 is TGTGCCAGCAGTGAAACCAGCACAGATACGCAGTATTTT. Translated, it gives CASSETSTDTQYF. The full variable domain, completed using reference TRBV9 and TRBJ2-3, is DSGVTQTPKHLITATGQRVTLRCSPRSGDLSVYWYQQSLDQGLQFLIQYYNGEERAKGNILERFSAQQFPDLHSELNLSSLELGDSALYFCASSETSTDTQYFGPGTRLTVL.

This chain joins TRBV11-3 and TRBJ2-2; 10 nucleotides align to TRBD1. The V gene's germline CDR1 is SGHNT and CDR2 YENEEA. Trimming removed 5 bases from V and 0 bases from J; junction bases left unmatched: 6. The CDR3 is 17 amino acids. The CDR3 region is CASSTSGQGANTGELFF. The CDR3 DNA follows: TGTGCCAGCAGCACGTCAGGACAGGGGGCGAACACCGGGGAGCTGTTTTTT.

In nucleotides, the CDR3 is TGTGCCAGCAGTGTGGGCCCCTCTGGGGCCAACGTCCTGACTTTC. Residues: CASSVGPSGANVLTF. This sequence joins TRBV2 and TRBJ2-6; D is uncertain. Germline lookup yields CDR1 SNHLY and CDR2 FYNNEI. The CDR3 length is 15 residues. With 4 bases removed from V and 0 bases from J, the gap between germline ends came to 7 bases.

The chain recombines TRBV9 with TRBJ2-3, with D possibly TRBD1 on 5 matching bases. The CDR3 extends over 17 amino acids. Germline lookup yields CDR1 SGDLS and CDR2 YYNGEE. V lost 0 bases and J 3 bases, leaving 17 bases between the germline ends. The CDR3 bases are TGTGCCAGCAGCGTAGGAAAAAGGGCAGGGATTACAGATACGCAGTATTTT. This sequence encodes CASSVGKRAGITDTQYF. Variable domain in full (rest from reference TRBV9 and TRBJ2-3): DSGVTQTPKHLITATGQRVTLRCSPRSGDLSVYWYQQSLDQGLQFLIQYYNGEERAKGNILERFSAQQFPDLHSELNLSSLELGDSALYFCASSVGKRAGITDTQYFGPGTRLTVL.

The chain has TRBV7-5 and TRBJ2-1; the table's D call TRBD2 went unverified against the DNA. TRBV7-5 corresponds to a pseudogene. This CDR3 is built from 18 residues. CDR3 in amino acids: CASSPSLLTSGRGSEQFF. CDR3 DNA: TGTGCCAGCAGCCCAAGCCTCCTTACTAGCGGGAGAGGGTCTGAGCAGTTCTTC.

The J gene is TRBJ2-2, the V gene TRBV12-5; 10 bases agree with TRBD2. The germline V gene has CDR1 LGHNT and CDR2 FRNRAP. V shed 3 bases, J shed 7 bases, and the junction held 8 bases outside the gene matches. The CDR3 loop spans 16 amino acids. In nucleotides, the CDR3 is TGTGCTAGTGGTTTAATTCTAGCGGGAGCGGGCGGGGAGCTGTTTTTT. Translated, it gives CASGLILAGAGGELFF.

The chain has TRBV29-1 and TRBJ2-1, with TRBD2 matching over 13 bases. Germline-derived CDR1 and CDR2 are SQVTM and ANQGSEA. The CDR3 spans 16 residues. V was pared by 2 bases and J by 6 bases, with 7 bases of the junction left unmatched. CDR3 protein: CSVEKTSGRESNEQFF. The CDR3 DNA is TGCAGCGTTGAAAAAACTAGCGGGAGGGAAAGCAATGAGCAGTTCTTC.

The V gene is TRBV18, the J gene TRBJ2-7; tentatively, D is TRBD1 (6 bases). The V gene lost 0 bases and the J gene lost 1 base, with 10 bases spanning the gap. The CDR3 runs to 15 residues. Per the germline V gene, CDR1 is KGHSH and CDR2 is LQKENI. CDR3 sequence: CASSPPRGGSYEQYF. CDR3 nucleotide sequence: TGTGCCAGCTCACCACCCAGAGGGGGTTCCTACGAGCAGTACTTC.

The chain joins TRBV6-8 to TRBJ1-5; D gene uncertain. With 6 bases removed from V and 4 bases from J, the gap between germline ends came to 13 bases. Germline assignment: CDR1 MNHGY and CDR2 SAAAGT. This CDR3 has 14 residues. For the CDR3, the DNA is TGTGCCAGCAGCGTAACAAGGAGGAATCAGCCCCAGCATTTT. Translated: CASSVTRRNQPQHF.

With respect to this clone: The junction does not match germline at one end; this may be a read error. J is TRBJ2-2 and V is TRBV7-7; 14 bases line up with TRBD2. CDR3 length equals 16 residues. Germline CDR1 reads SSHAT; CDR2 reads FNYEAQ (reference sequence). The CDR3: CTSSQGTSGSGGELFF. In DNA, the CDR3 is TGTACCAGCAGCCAGGGGACTAGCGGGAGCGGCGGGGAGCTGTTTTTT.